This entry describes one TCR beta chain. The antigen is not known. This specimen belongs to a study of blood T cells in healthy people across ages. Findings and limits, study-wide: A roughly linear age-dependent decrease characterized TCR beta diversity per million T cells.

With a J-beta primer mix and a sample-barcoded 5' primer, a second PCR ran about 7 to 12 cycles. TCRdb re-analysed the 5' RACE reads in MiXCR, keeping a single row per CDR3 protein. This table holds 1.5 million to 1.8 million distinct CDR3 sequences, under 55% found once. The trim removed 2 bases at V and 2 bases at J, leaving 8 bases unmatched. This CDR3 is built from 17 residues. The TCR was taken from a woman in her late teens or twenties in good health. Specimen: blood. The V and J genes are TRBV12-3 or TRBV12-4 and TRBJ2-1; 8 nucleotides agree with TRBD2. The CDR3 bases are TGTGCCAGCAGTTTATTAGGACTAGCCGGCGCCTACAATGAGCAGTTCTTC. Protein product: CASSLLGLAGAYNEQFF.